A single sample gave rise to the 8 T cell receptor beta chains below, sequenced in a study of T cells in Graves' hyperthyroidism and ophthalmopathy. RNA transcripts were the template for amplifying TCR beta CDR3 regions. The HTBI primer set was used in a first-round RT-PCR of the TCR CDR3. Each CDR3 protein gets one entry after TCRdb re-called the multiplex PCR reads with MiXCR. Of roughly 650,000 distinct CDR3 sequences listed, roughly a sixth are singletons. The sample taken for sequencing was blood. These receptors originate from a woman aged 35 to 49 with Graves' ophthalmopathy.

A note on this clonotype: The germline gene is not matched at one end of the junction; a read error may be the cause. The V gene is TRBV2, the J gene TRBJ2-1; D is unclear. The V gene's germline CDR1 is SNHLY and CDR2 FYNNEI. This CDR3 comprises 14 residues. The CDR3 nucleotides read TGTGCCAGCAGTGACTCCGGGCGCTACAATGAGCGGTTCTTC. Translation gives CASSDSGRYNERFF.

This clonotype has ten or more counts. The chain uses TRBV7-6 and TRBJ2-5; a weak D match, TRBD2 (5 bases). Germline V lookup: CDR1 SGHVS, CDR2 FNYEAQ. The CDR3 extends over 14 amino acids. Trimming stripped 7 bases from V and 2 bases from J, with 14 bases between. The CDR3 reads CASIEGTMQETQYF. DNA of the CDR3: TGTGCCAGCATCGAGGGCACAATGCAAGAGACCCAGTACTTC.

CDR3 sequence reads: CAIRAPGTDTQYF. CDR3 nucleotides: TGTGCCATCAGAGCGCCTGGCACAGATACGCAGTATTTT. The V and J genes are TRBV10-3 and TRBJ2-3; D remains ambiguous. The CDR3 is 13 amino acids. The V gene lost 6 bases and the J gene lost 1 base, with 8 bases spanning the gap. CDR1 and CDR2 from the germline V gene are ENHRY and SYGVKD.

The J gene is TRBJ1-6, the V gene TRBV25-1; D call uncertain. The CDR3 is made up of 14 amino acids. CDR1 and CDR2 from the germline V gene are MGHDK and SYGVNS. Between the trimmed V and J ends, which lost 3 bases and 4 bases, there was a span of 7 bases. The CDR3 sequence is CASSEQHYNSPLHF. The DNA of the CDR3 is TGTGCCAGCAGTGAGCAGCATTATAATTCACCCCTCCACTTT.

The table lists this clonotype with many counts. The J gene is TRBJ1-1, the V gene TRBV18; 10 nucleotides agree with TRBD1. Germline trimming cut 4 bases from V and 2 bases from J; bases unmatched to any gene: 4. The CDR3 has 15 residues. Per the germline V gene, CDR1 is KGHSH and CDR2 is LQKENI. CDR3 DNA sequence: TGTGCCAGCTCACGGACAGGGGGTGTAAACACTGAAGCTTTCTTT. It translates to CASSRTGGVNTEAFF.

As to this clonotype: One end of the junction fails to match germline, which may point to a read error. As DNA, the CDR3 is TGCGCCAGTAGCCAAGATCTTGGACAACTCTACGAGCAGTACTTC. Amino acids: CASSQDLGQLYEQYF. This rearrangement joins TRBV4-1 to TRBJ2-7; TRBD1 is a possible D gene (5 bases). The germline V gene encodes CDR1 MGHRA and CDR2 YSYEKL. The CDR3 loop spans 15 amino acids.

J is TRBJ2-1 and V is TRBV20-1; TRBD1 matches at 9 bases. Judging by the DNA end, TRBJ2-7 fits better; the J call may be wrong. The CDR3 spans 14 residues. Germline CDR1 is DFQATT and CDR2 is SNEGSKA (reference sequence). CDR3 DNA sequence: TGCAGCAGAGGCCGGGACAGGGACCTTAATGAGCAGTACTTC. Protein: CSRGRDRDLNEQYF.

V usage is TRBV10-2 and J usage is TRBJ1-1, with 11 bases matching TRBD1. From germline, CDR1 is WSHSY and CDR2 SAAADI. Germline trimming cut 0 bases from V and 4 bases from J; bases unmatched to any gene: 7. The CDR3 loop spans 17 amino acids. CDR3 DNA sequence: TGCGCCAGCAGTGAGTCGGGGAGGGACAGGGGGGGCACTGAAGCTTTCTTT. It is translated as CASSESGRDRGGTEAFF.